One sample yielded the 27 T cell receptor beta chains listed below, sequenced in a study of shared T cell receptors in the human thymus. Data came from immunoSEQ multiplex PCR; TCRdb stores just in-frame clones and leaves some out. The repertoire holds a few hundred thousand clones, with roughly 94% as singletons. Sequencing was done on a sample of thymocytes. All receptors come from a human donor.

This clone was seen more than once but under ten times. V is TRBV27 and J is TRBJ2-7; 7 bases match TRBD2. The germline gives CDR1 MNHEY, CDR2 SMNVEV (reference sequence). The CDR3 runs 15 residues. Losses at the gene ends were 2 bases for V and 2 bases for J; bases not matched to a gene: 6. The CDR3 DNA reads TGTGCCAGCAGTTTAAGGTGGGGGGGGACCTACGAGCAGTACTTC. Residues: CASSLRWGGTYEQYF.

The chain joins TRBV6-1 to TRBJ1-5, with 9 positions matching TRBD1. CDR3 length equals 18 residues. With V trimmed by 1 base and J by 6 bases, 13 bases remained unmatched. In germline, CDR1 is MNHNS, CDR2 SASEGT. CDR3 DNA sequence: TGTGCCAGCAGTGAAGACAGGGGGCCCGTACCTTCTGCTCAGCCCCAGCATTTT. Protein: CASSEDRGPVPSAQPQHF.

The chain recombines TRBV4-2 with TRBJ2-1; 12 bases map to TRBD2. The CDR3 is 16 amino acids. The V segment lost 0 bases and the J segment 6 bases; nucleotides outside the gene matches: 3. Germline CDR1 reads LGHNA; CDR2 reads YNFKEQ. The CDR3 sequence is CASSQDTSGRLNEQFF. Here the CDR3 DNA reads TGTGCCAGCAGCCAAGATACTAGCGGGAGGCTCAATGAGCAGTTCTTC.

The J gene is TRBJ2-7, the V gene TRBV18; D perhaps matches TRBD1 (6 bases). Trimming took 3 bases from V and 3 from J, leaving 15 bases between them. The CDR3 consists of 15 residues. Per the germline V gene, CDR1 is KGHSH and CDR2 is LQKENI. Here the CDR3 reads CASSPRQGSNYEQYF. The CDR3 bases are TGTGCCAGCTCACCCCGCCAGGGGTCTAACTACGAGCAGTACTTC. Based on the CDR3 plus reference TRBV18 and TRBJ2-7, the full variable domain is NAGVMQNPRHLVRRRGQEARLRCSPMKGHSHVYWYRQLPEEGLKFMVYLQKENIIDESGMPKERFSAEFPKEGPSILRIQQVVRGDSAAYFCASSPRQGSNYEQYFGPGTRLTVT.

The chain recombines TRBV11-1 with TRBJ2-7, with D perhaps TRBD2 (6 bases). V dropped 5 bases and J dropped 2 bases, with 22 bases sitting between them. The length of the CDR3 is 17 residues. Germline V lookup: CDR1 SGHAT, CDR2 FQDESV (reference sequence). The CDR3 sequence: CASSDPPWERVPYEQYF. CDR3 DNA: TGTGCCAGCAGCGATCCCCCTTGGGAGCGGGTCCCCTACGAGCAGTACTTC.

This chain connects TRBV10-2 to TRBJ2-7; 13 bases are a match to TRBD2. The germline gives CDR1 WSHSY, CDR2 SAAADI. This CDR3 region has 16 residues. V dropped 4 bases and J dropped 6; count of bases not matched to a gene: 9. This chain's CDR3 is CASSATSGRASLEQYF. CDR3 DNA sequence: TGCGCCAGCAGTGCCACTAGCGGGAGGGCCTCTCTCGAGCAGTACTTC.

The V gene is TRBV28, the J gene TRBJ2-7; 9 nucleotides align to TRBD1. Germline trimming cut 3 bases from V and 3 bases from J; bases unmatched to any gene: 15. There are 18 residues in the CDR3. The V gene's germline CDR1 is MDHEN and CDR2 SYDVKM. The CDR3 sequence is CASSFVPGQGLILYEQYF. CDR3 nucleotides: TGTGCCAGCAGTTTTGTCCCGGGACAGGGTTTAATACTCTACGAGCAGTACTTC.

The chain joins TRBV5-5 to TRBJ2-1, with D possibly TRBD2 on 6 matching bases. Germline CDR1 is SGHKS and CDR2 is YYEKEE (reference sequence). CDR3 length: 15 residues. Trimming removed 1 base from V and 8 bases from J, with 16 bases in between. This CDR3 reads CASSLPTSPRDEQFF. The CDR3 coding sequence is TGTGCCAGCAGCTTGCCCACTAGCCCTCGCGATGAGCAGTTCTTC.

The chain is built from TRBV29-1 and TRBJ2-3; the match to TRBD1 covers 10 bases. V dropped 4 bases and J dropped 5; count of bases not matched to a gene: 3. The CDR3 runs to 13 residues. CDR1 SQVTM and CDR2 ANQGSEA come from the germline V gene. For the CDR3, the DNA is TGCAGCGTTGGACAGGGGGCGAAAGATACGCAGTATTTT. This sequence encodes CSVGQGAKDTQYF.

V is TRBV28 and J is TRBJ2-1; the match to TRBD1 covers 9 bases. The ends lost 6 bases at V and 9 bases at J; junction bases unmatched: 12. Per germline, CDR1 MDHEN and CDR2 SYDVKM. CDR3 length equals 15 residues. The CDR3 reads CASRPGTGKIGEQFF. The CDR3, as DNA: TGTGCCAGCAGACCAGGGACAGGGAAGATTGGTGAGCAGTTCTTC.

Written as DNA, the CDR3 is TGTGCCAGCAGCTTCGCAGGGACCACCTACGAGCAGTACTTC. This sequence encodes CASSFAGTTYEQYF. The V call is TRBV7-6, the J call TRBJ2-7; the D gene could be TRBD1 or TRBD2 (5 bases each). CDR3 length: 14 amino acids. Germline-derived CDR1 and CDR2 are SGHVS and FNYEAQ. V was pared by 3 bases and J by 2 bases, with 11 bases between.

J is TRBJ1-4 and V is TRBV19, with 8 positions matching TRBD1. The CDR3 loop spans 14 amino acids. CDR1 and CDR2 (germline): LNHDA, SQIVND (reference sequence). The V and J ends lost 5 bases and 11 bases, in that order; junction bases with no gene match: 10. Written as DNA, the CDR3 is TGTGCCAGTAGTCCGTCCCGGGACAGGAATAAACTGTTTTTT. This gives the protein CASSPSRDRNKLFF.

The chain combines TRBV9 with TRBJ2-1, with 8 bases identical to TRBD1. This CDR3 contains 18 residues. Germline trimming cut 0 bases from V and 2 bases from J; bases unmatched to any gene: 10. The germline V gene has CDR1 SGDLS and CDR2 YYNGEE. In DNA form, the CDR3 reads TGTGCCAGCAGCGTAGCCAGGGGGCTCAGGGGCCCCTACAATGAGCAGTTCTTC. Encoded protein: CASSVARGLRGPYNEQFF.

The gene calls are TRBV5-6 and TRBJ2-3; 7 bases are a match to TRBD2. CDR3 length: 16 amino acids. CDR1 and CDR2 from the germline V gene are SGHDT and YYEEEE. Trimming removed 3 bases from V and 4 bases from J; junction bases left unmatched: 11. The CDR3 loop is CASSSGSGREADTQYF. For the CDR3, the DNA is TGTGCCAGCAGCTCAGGGTCAGGGAGGGAGGCAGATACGCAGTATTTT.

The V and J genes are TRBV9 and TRBJ2-1; TRBD2 matches 11 bases. V shed 7 bases, J shed 4 bases, and the junction held 10 bases outside the gene matches. Per the germline V gene, CDR1 is SGDLS and CDR2 is YYNGEE. The CDR3 contains 16 residues. As DNA, the CDR3 is TGTGCCAGCTTCCCCGAGACTAGCGGGGAATACAATGAGCAGTTCTTC. It yields the protein CASFPETSGEYNEQFF.

This clone was counted once. The CDR3: CASIGTGNSYEQYF. In DNA form, the CDR3 reads TGTGCCAGCATTGGGACGGGAAACTCCTACGAGCAGTACTTC. The chain carries TRBV27 and TRBJ2-7; D is possibly TRBD1 or TRBD2 (5 bases each). This CDR3 has 14 amino acids. Germline CDR1 reads MNHEY; CDR2 reads SMNVEV (reference sequence). Trimming left V 7 bases short and J 0 bases short, with 13 bases between.

V usage is TRBV2 and J usage is TRBJ1-2; possibly TRBD1 for D (6 bases). CDR3 length: 15 amino acids. Germline V gene sequence: CDR1 SNHLY, CDR2 FYNNEI. Deletions cut 6 bases from V and 2 bases from J, with 16 bases between. DNA for the CDR3: TGTGCCAGCAGCGCCACAGGGCCGGGGAACTATGGCTACACCTTC. It translates to CASSATGPGNYGYTF.

The chain has TRBV5-6 and TRBJ2-1, with 7 positions matching TRBD1. The CDR3 totals 15 residues. Germline loops: CDR1 SGHDT, CDR2 YYEEEE. After removal of 0 bases from V and 8 bases from J, the junction contained 8 bases not matched to a gene. The CDR3 protein is CASSLAQGSRDEQFF. The CDR3 DNA reads as TGTGCCAGCAGCTTGGCACAGGGGAGTCGCGATGAGCAGTTCTTC.

The CDR3 sequence is CASSLLIVRGLGQPQHF. CDR3 coding DNA: TGTGCCAGCAGTTTGTTAATTGTTCGGGGGTTAGGTCAGCCCCAGCATTTT. The chain couples TRBV28 to TRBJ1-5; D is possibly TRBD1 (5 bases). From germline, CDR1 is MDHEN and CDR2 SYDVKM. Trimming cost V 3 bases and J 6 bases, with 21 bases left between them. The CDR3 spans 17 residues.

This chain links TRBV5-1 with TRBJ2-7, with TRBD2 identical over 10 bases. J was trimmed by 3 bases and V by 2 bases; bases with no gene match: 5. The CDR3 consists of 15 residues. Germline V gene lookup returns CDR1 SGHRS and CDR2 YFSETQ. For the CDR3, the DNA is TGCGCCAGCAGCTTCCTAGCGGGGGAACACTACGAGCAGTACTTC. Translated, it gives CASSFLAGEHYEQYF.

The table lists this clone with a count of one. V is TRBV10-2 and J is TRBJ2-1, with a possible D match to TRBD2 (6 bases). This CDR3 region has 12 residues. V lost 6 bases to trimming and J lost 8 bases, with 11 bases between them. Germline V CDR1 and CDR2: WSHSY, SAAADI. DNA for the CDR3: TGCGCCAGCAGAGAAGCGGGCTATGAGCAGTTCTTC. It codes for CASREAGYEQFF.

The chain recombines TRBV10-1 with TRBJ1-1, with D possibly matching TRBD1 (5 bases). Per the germline V gene, CDR1 is WNHNN and CDR2 is SYGVQD (reference sequence). The V gene lost 8 bases and the J gene lost 4 bases, with 14 bases spanning the gap. The CDR3 totals 13 residues. This CDR3 is CASPRTGATEAFF. CDR3 sequence (DNA): TGCGCCAGCCCAAGAACAGGTGCCACTGAAGCTTTCTTT.

This clone was detected only once. Here the CDR3 DNA reads TGTGCCAGCAGTCTACGGATCCACTACGAGCAGTACTTC. This translates into CASSLRIHYEQYF. The chain joins TRBV27 to TRBJ2-7; no firm D call. V was clipped by 5 bases and J by 3 bases, with 11 bases between them. The germline gives CDR1 MNHEY, CDR2 SMNVEV (reference sequence). The CDR3 consists of 13 residues.

The chain joins TRBV5-1 to TRBJ1-1; 8 bases line up with TRBD1. Trimming took 0 bases from V and 2 from J; bases not matched to a gene: 0. The CDR3 runs 14 residues. Germline V lookup: CDR1 SGHRS, CDR2 YFSETQ. CDR3 sequence reads: CASSLAGGNTEAFF. CDR3 DNA sequence: TGCGCCAGCAGCTTGGCAGGGGGCAACACTGAAGCTTTCTTT.

V usage is TRBV4-1 and J usage is TRBJ2-7; 12 nucleotides align to TRBD2. Germline V CDR1 and CDR2: MGHRA, YSYEKL. V gave up 0 bases and J gave up 2 bases; unmatched junction bases: 8. The CDR3 extends over 18 amino acids. This chain's CDR3 is CASSQDGWTSGTPYEQYF. Here the CDR3 DNA reads TGCGCCAGCAGCCAAGATGGGTGGACTAGCGGGACCCCCTACGAGCAGTACTTC.

This clone was recorded only once. The chain combines TRBV2 with TRBJ2-1; unclear D gene. The CDR3 runs to 15 residues. V lost 7 bases to trimming and J lost 0 bases, with 13 bases between them. Per germline, CDR1 SNHLY and CDR2 FYNNEI. Here the CDR3 reads CASKPAPSSYNEQFF. For the CDR3, the DNA is TGTGCCAGCAAACCGGCGCCGAGCTCCTACAATGAGCAGTTCTTC. The variable domain in full, with the rest retrieved from reference TRBV2 and TRBJ2-1, is EPEVTQTPSHQVTQMGQEVILRCVPISNHLYFYWYRQILGQKVEFLVSFYNNEISEKSEIFDDQFSVERPDGSNFTLKIRSTKLEDSAMYFCASKPAPSSYNEQFFGPGTRLTVL.

The rearrangement links TRBV28 to TRBJ2-3; the D is unclear. V lost 2 bases and J lost 5, with 2 bases in between. Germline V lookup: CDR1 MDHEN, CDR2 SYDVKM. The CDR3 spans 11 residues. CDR3 amino acids: CASSLGDTQYF. The CDR3 coding sequence is TGTGCCAGCAGTTTAGGAGATACGCAGTATTTT.